The clone carrying this T cell receptor (beta chain) came up a few times. What it binds is not known. The entry originates in a study of blood T cells in healthy people across ages. Overall study findings and caveats: Long-lived and aged donors differed, with more naive CD4+ cells and higher diversity in the long-lived.

The second PCR ran roughly 6 to 11 cycles with a sample-barcoded 5' primer and J-beta primers. In TCRdb, the 5' RACE reads were re-called with MiXCR into one record per CDR3 protein. This table has some 560,000 distinct CDR3 sequences, roughly a quarter appearing once. Looked up from germline, CDR1 is LGHNA and CDR2 is YSLEER. CDR3 length: 16 residues. These data also featured in a second study, about T cells of mothers and their children. That report notes: Similar thymic selection effects on TCR recombination output appear in pairs, both related and unrelated.

Sequencing was done on a sample of blood. This clonotype was obtained from a boy aged 2 to 10 in good health. The chain uses TRBV4-3 and TRBJ2-1; 8 nucleotides align to TRBD2. TRBJ2-5 matches the DNA end more closely, so the J call is doubtful. The CDR3 nucleotides read TGCGCCAGCAGCCAAGATGGGCCGGGAGGGGAGGAGACCCAGTACTTC. Amino acid sequence: CASSQDGPGGEETQYF.